Listed here are 15 T cell receptor beta chains from one sample, sequenced in a study of blood T cell repertoires in COVID-19. Assay: immunoSEQ multiplex PCR; the TCRdb copy retains only in-frame clones and omits some. This table holds under 500,000 clones, around 91% found once. The sequenced sample consisted of PBMCs or T cells enriched from blood (not recorded which). The receptors here all came from a man aged 30 to 39 who had recovered from COVID-19.

In its sample, this clone was seen a few times. The chain combines TRBV7-7 with TRBJ2-2, with 7 bases matching TRBD1. The V and J ends lost 5 bases and 8 bases, in that order; junction bases with no gene match: 11. Germline lookup yields CDR1 SSHAT and CDR2 FNYEAQ (reference sequence). This CDR3 is 15 amino acids long. The CDR3 region has the DNA TGTGCCAGCAGCCGTGACAGGGCGCGAGAGGGGGAGCTGTTTTTT. Its protein is CASSRDRAREGELFF.

The CDR3 region has the DNA TGTGCCAGCAGCTTAAACCCCCTGGCTAGCGGGAAAGAGACCCAGTACTTC. Protein sequence: CASSLNPLASGKETQYF. The chain links TRBV13 to TRBJ2-5; 9 bases line up with TRBD2. Trimming at V came to 2 bases and at J to 3 bases, leaving 10 bases not matched to a gene. Per the germline V gene, CDR1 is PRHDT and CDR2 is FYEKMQ (reference sequence). The CDR3 runs 17 residues.

This clone has just one count. The V call is TRBV24-1, the J call TRBJ1-1; perhaps TRBD1 as D (5 bases). The germline V gene encodes CDR1 KGHDR and CDR2 SFDVKD. CDR3 length: 13 amino acids. V lost 5 bases to trimming and J lost 5 bases, with 11 bases between them. The CDR3 DNA sequence: TGTGCCACCAGTGGGGGGAGGAGAACTGAAGCTTTCTTT. It yields the protein CATSGGRRTEAFF.

The V gene is TRBV4-2, the J gene TRBJ2-6; tentative D call: TRBD1 (6 bases). CDR1 LGHNA and CDR2 YNFKEQ come from the germline V gene. This CDR3 spans 15 amino acids. Trimming cost V 1 base and J 3 bases, with 7 bases left between them. The CDR3 DNA is TGTGCCAGCAGCCAAGCCAGGGGTGGGGCCAACGTCCTGACTTTC. Its protein product is CASSQARGGANVLTF.

The chain combines TRBV30 with TRBJ2-1; D possibly corresponds to TRBD2 (6 bases). The CDR3 runs 15 residues. The V gene's germline CDR1 is GTSNPN and CDR2 SVGIG (reference sequence). With 2 bases removed from V and 7 bases from J, the gap between germline ends came to 18 bases. CDR3 amino acids: CAWSKGGPTLNEQFF. In nucleotides, the CDR3 is TGTGCCTGGAGTAAGGGAGGCCCTACCTTGAATGAGCAGTTCTTC.

This clone was observed a few times. The genes are TRBV11-2 and TRBJ2-7; 12 bases map to TRBD2. The CDR3 is made up of 16 amino acids. J was trimmed by 7 bases and V by 5 bases; bases with no gene match: 12. The germline gives CDR1 SGHAT, CDR2 FQNNGV. The CDR3 sequence: CASSPQWLAGGGEQYF. The CDR3 DNA reads TGTGCCAGCAGCCCCCAGTGGCTAGCGGGAGGGGGTGAGCAGTACTTC.

V and J are TRBV30 and TRBJ2-7; a possible D gene is TRBD2 (5 bases). The germline V gene encodes CDR1 GTSNPN and CDR2 SVGIG (reference sequence). The ends were cut back, 0 bases at V and 6 bases at J, with 9 bases in the middle. The CDR3 is 12 amino acids. CDR3 in DNA: TGTGCCTGGAGTGTTATGAGGGCCGAGCAGTACTTC. This gives the protein CAWSVMRAEQYF. The entire variable domain, with the rest obtained from reference TRBV30 and TRBJ2-7, is as follows: SQTIHQWPATLVQPVGSPLSLECTVEGTSNPNLYWYRQAAGRGLQLLFYSVGIGQISSEVPQNLSASRPQDRQFILSSKKLLLSDSGFYLCAWSVMRAEQYFGPGTRLTVT.

This rearrangement joins TRBV19 to TRBJ2-7; 8 bases match TRBD1. The CDR3 contains 17 residues. The germline V gene encodes CDR1 LNHDA and CDR2 SQIVND (reference sequence). Trimming took 4 bases from V and 3 from J; bases not matched to a gene: 14. The CDR3 nucleotides read TGTGCCAGTAGTACCAATACCCCTGGACAGGGCTACTACGAGCAGTACTTC. Translating it yields CASSTNTPGQGYYEQYF. Filled out from reference TRBV19 and TRBJ2-7, the complete variable domain reads DGGITQSPKYLFRKEGQNVTLSCEQNLNHDAMYWYRQDPGQGLRLIYYSQIVNDFQKGDIAEGYSVSREKKESFPLTVTSAQKNPTAFYLCASSTNTPGQGYYEQYFGPGTRLTVT.

The chain is built from TRBV9 and TRBJ2-2, with D perhaps TRBD2 (5 bases). V was cut by 2 bases and J by 3 bases, with 14 bases left in between. Per the germline V gene, CDR1 is SGDLS and CDR2 is YYNGEE. The CDR3 consists of 16 residues. The CDR3 spells CASSVGNPWDTGELFF. CDR3 in DNA: TGTGCCAGCAGCGTCGGGAATCCTTGGGACACCGGGGAGCTGTTTTTT.

The rearrangement joins TRBV3-1 (or the pseudogene TRBV3-2) to TRBJ1-1, with a tentative D call TRBD1 (5 bases). The CDR3 length is 14 residues. Trimming cost V 2 bases and J 3 bases, with 10 bases left between them. Per germline, CDR1 LGHDT and CDR2 YNNKEL (reference sequence). The CDR3 DNA sequence: TGTGCCAGCAGCCAAATGGGGGGGGACACTGAAGCTTTCTTT. It specifies CASSQMGGDTEAFF.

This chain uses TRBV14 with TRBJ2-1, with TRBD1 as a possible D gene (6 bases). Trimming left V 0 bases short and J 5 bases short, with 14 bases between. CDR3 length equals 16 residues. Germline CDR1 SGHDN, CDR2 FVKESK. The CDR3 loop reads CASSQDVGQGHNEQFF. For the CDR3, the DNA is TGTGCCAGCAGCCAAGATGTGGGGCAGGGGCACAATGAGCAGTTCTTC.

The V call is TRBV19, the J call TRBJ2-7, with TRBD1 matching over 7 bases. Germline V gene data show CDR1 as LNHDA and CDR2 as SQIVND (reference sequence). The CDR3 runs to 13 residues. J gave up 0 bases and V 6 bases, and 2 bases lay outside the gene matches. The chain's CDR3 is CASRNRGSYEQYF. As DNA, the CDR3 is TGTGCCAGTAGAAACAGGGGCTCCTACGAGCAGTACTTC.

The rearrangement uses TRBV7-9 and TRBJ2-1; D call uncertain. The CDR3 spans 12 residues. Germline CDR1 reads SEHNR; CDR2 reads FQNEAQ (reference sequence). Trimming cost V 1 base and J 5 bases, with 3 bases left between them. CDR3 sequence (DNA): TGTGCCAGCAGCTTAGGAGACAATGAGCAGTTCTTC. It is translated as CASSLGDNEQFF.

About this clone: The same CDR3 can be traced to other DNA sequences in this sample. The rearrangement links TRBV6-5 to TRBJ2-7, with 13 bases fitting TRBD2. V was clipped by 5 bases and J by 3 bases; unmatched bases: 1. Per germline, CDR1 MNHEY and CDR2 SVGAGI. The CDR3 extends over 14 amino acids. In nucleotides, the CDR3 is TGTGCCAGCAGTAGACTAGCGGGGGGCTACGAGCAGTACTTC. It yields the protein CASSRLAGGYEQYF.

The J gene is TRBJ2-2, the V gene TRBV4-1, with D tentatively TRBD2 (6 bases). V was shortened by 4 bases and J by 7 bases, with 19 bases between the two germline ends. Germline V lookup: CDR1 MGHRA, CDR2 YSYEKL. The CDR3 contains 16 residues. The DNA of the CDR3 is TGCGCCAGCAGCCCAATACTAGCCGGGGGTGACGGGGAGCTGTTTTTT. Protein sequence: CASSPILAGGDGELFF.